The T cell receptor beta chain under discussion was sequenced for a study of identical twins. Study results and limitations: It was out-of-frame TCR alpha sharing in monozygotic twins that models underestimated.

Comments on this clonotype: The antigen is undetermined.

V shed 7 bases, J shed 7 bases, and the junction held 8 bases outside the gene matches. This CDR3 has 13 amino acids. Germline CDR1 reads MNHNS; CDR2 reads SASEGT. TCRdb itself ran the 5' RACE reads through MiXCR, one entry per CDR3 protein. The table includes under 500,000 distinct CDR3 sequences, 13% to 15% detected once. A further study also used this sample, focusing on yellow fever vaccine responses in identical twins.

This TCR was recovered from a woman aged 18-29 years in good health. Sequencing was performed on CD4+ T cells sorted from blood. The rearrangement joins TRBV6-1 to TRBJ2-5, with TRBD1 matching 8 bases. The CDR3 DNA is TGTGCCAGCACCGACCCGACAGGGGTGACCCAGTACTTC. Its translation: CASTDPTGVTQYF.